This TCR beta chain came from a study of blood T cell repertoires in COVID-19. Study information: There were acute and convalescent COVID-19 samples, and they came from the United States, Italy and Spain. In each case, the material was cDNA or gDNA derived from T cells, B-cell-depleted T cells, or PBMCs.

Authors' methods: Reference gene primer amplification in the assay estimated nucleated cell counts. The table came from immunoSEQ multiplex PCR; TCRdb's copy has only in-frame clones and leaves some out. The V and J calls and clone size come from that table; D and trimming were worked out from the DNA. The repertoire has over 400,000 clones, more than 85% of them found once; the top ten carry more than 7.5%. CDR3 size: 13 residues. CDR1 SGHVS and CDR2 FNYEAQ come from the germline V gene. Trimming pared 5 bases from V and 6 bases from J, leaving 12 bases between. J is TRBJ2-3 and V is TRBV7-6; possible D gene TRBD1, 6 bases. Specimen: PBMCs or T cells enriched from blood (not recorded which). This receptor was taken from a woman aged 60-75 years who had recovered from COVID-19. The CDR3 nucleotides read TGTGCCAGCAGCAACAAAAGGGGGGATACGCAGTATTTT. Protein: CASSNKRGDTQYF.